These 20 T cell receptor beta chains were all obtained from the same sample, sequenced in a study of cytomegalovirus exposure and HLA in healthy donors. PCR was performed using 60 Vbeta and 13 Jbeta primers. Sequencing used immunoSEQ multiplex PCR; TCRdb keeps in-frame clones, though not all of them. The sample lists some 190,000 clones, approximately 80% occurring once. Sequencing was done on a sample of PBMCs. The receptors were sampled from a boy between 2 and 15 years old in good health and CMV-seronegative.

As DNA, the CDR3 is TGCGCCAGCAGCCACCAACTAGCGGGGGGGTTTTTTGATGAGCAGTTCTTC. This sequence encodes CASSHQLAGGFFDEQFF. The chain links TRBV4-1 to TRBJ2-1; TRBD2 agrees at 13 bases. The CDR3 extends over 17 amino acids. Germline assignment: CDR1 MGHRA and CDR2 YSYEKL. V lost 3 bases to trimming and J lost 8 bases; unmatched junction nucleotides: 10.

This clone was found a few times. Other nucleotide sequences from this sample produce the same CDR3. V is TRBV5-1 and J is TRBJ1-1; 7 positions agree with TRBD1. The CDR3 length is 14 residues. Trimming cost V 4 bases and J 1 base; bases outside gene matches: 4. Germline V lookup: CDR1 SGHRS, CDR2 YFSETQ. DNA for the CDR3: TGCGCCAGCAGCCCCGGGACAGCGAACACTGAAGCTTTCTTT. It translates to CASSPGTANTEAFF.

This clone was observed once. The rearrangement uses TRBV2 and TRBJ2-1, with unresolved D. V was clipped by 4 bases and J by 8 bases, with 12 bases between them. CDR3 length: 13 amino acids. Germline V gene lookup returns CDR1 SNHLY and CDR2 FYNNEI. CDR3 sequence reads: CASSGNGLDEQFF. The CDR3 region has the DNA TGTGCCAGCAGTGGTAACGGGTTAGATGAGCAGTTCTTC.

The chain combines TRBV2 with TRBJ1-6, with 8 bases fitting TRBD1. V trimming: 6 bases; J trimming: 7 bases; junction bases outside the gene matches: 5. The germline V gene has CDR1 SNHLY and CDR2 FYNNEI. This CDR3 is built from 14 residues. CDR3 residues: CASSLDRANSPLHF. CDR3 coding DNA: TGTGCCAGCAGCTTGGACAGGGCCAATTCACCCCTCCACTTT.

The chain employs TRBV2 and TRBJ2-5; TRBD2 agrees at 13 bases. Looked up from germline, CDR1 is SNHLY and CDR2 is FYNNEI. V lost 4 bases and J lost 7; bases outside the gene matches: 6. The CDR3 covers 15 residues. The CDR3 sequence is CASSVGLAGVGTQYF. The CDR3 coding sequence is TGTGCCAGCAGTGTCGGACTAGCGGGAGTTGGGACCCAGTACTTC.

The chain employs TRBV7-6 and TRBJ2-1; the D gene is possibly TRBD2 (5 bases). The germline V and J ends were trimmed by 5 bases and 5 bases, with 10 bases remaining between them. The CDR3 sequence is 13 residues long. The V gene's germline CDR1 is SGHVS and CDR2 FNYEAQ. CDR3 protein: CASSPSLDNEQFF. The CDR3, as DNA: TGTGCCAGCAGCCCGTCACTAGACAATGAGCAGTTCTTC.

The chain recombines TRBV7-9 with TRBJ1-3, with D possibly being TRBD1 (6 bases). CDR1 is SEHNR, CDR2 FQNEAQ, per germline (reference sequence). V was clipped by 5 bases and J by 2 bases, with 16 bases between them. The CDR3 consists of 16 residues. CDR3 sequence reads: CASSVPVGAAGNTIYF. DNA for the CDR3: TGTGCCAGCAGCGTCCCGGTGGGGGCGGCTGGAAACACCATATATTTT.

The V gene is TRBV2, the J gene TRBJ2-3; D not certain. Trimming removed 5 bases at V and 3 bases at J, with 6 bases between. CDR3 size: 12 residues. The germline CDR1 and CDR2 sequences are SNHLY and FYNNEI. CDR3 in amino acids: CASSLTTDTQYF. DNA of the CDR3: TGTGCCAGCAGTCTAACTACAGATACGCAGTATTTT.

This chain joins TRBV7-9 and TRBJ1-5; D remains unclear. V gave up 4 bases and J gave up 3 bases, with 10 bases separating them. The CDR3 totals 14 residues. CDR1 SEHNR and CDR2 FQNEAQ come from the germline V gene (reference sequence). The CDR3 coding sequence is TGTGCCAGCAGCTCCACGTCGGTCAATCAGCCCCAGCATTTT. It specifies CASSSTSVNQPQHF.

As to this clone: In the same sample, other DNA sequences code for this CDR3. The gene calls are TRBV27 and TRBJ2-7, with 7 bases matching TRBD2. The V and J ends lost 2 bases and 7 bases, in that order; junction bases with no gene match: 2. Germline loops: CDR1 MNHEY, CDR2 SMNVEV (reference sequence). The CDR3 has 12 residues. CDR3 residues: CASSLPGGEQYF. The CDR3 region has the DNA TGTGCCAGCAGTTTACCGGGGGGAGAGCAGTACTTC.

The genes are TRBV14 and TRBJ2-1; 15 nucleotides align to TRBD2. Trimming took 5 bases from V and 9 from J; bases not matched to a gene: 5. This CDR3 has 15 amino acids. The V gene's germline CDR1 is SGHDN and CDR2 FVKESK. The CDR3 DNA follows: TGTGCCAGCAGCGGACTAGCGGGGGGGCTCACTGAGCAGTTCTTC. This translates into CASSGLAGGLTEQFF.

The chain recombines TRBV29-1 with TRBJ2-1; 8 bases are shared with TRBD1. Germline CDR1 is SQVTM and CDR2 is ANQGSEA. The CDR3 spans 13 residues. V was pared by 4 bases and J by 4 bases, with 3 bases of the junction left unmatched. Here the CDR3 DNA reads TGCAGCGTTGGCAGGGGGCGGTACAATGAGCAGTTCTTC. Protein: CSVGRGRYNEQFF.

This sequence joins TRBV9 and TRBJ2-1; 9 positions agree with TRBD2. CDR3 length: 16 amino acids. V shed 0 bases, J shed 3 bases, and the junction held 4 bases outside the gene matches. CDR1 is SGDLS, CDR2 YYNGEE, per germline. CDR3 nucleotides: TGTGCCAGCAGCGTAGATGGTAGCGGGAGCTACAATGAGCAGTTCTTC. This translates into CASSVDGSGSYNEQFF.

This chain joins TRBV11-3 and TRBJ1-1; D might be TRBD1 (6 bases). The CDR3 consists of 17 residues. The germline CDR1 and CDR2 sequences are SGHNT and YENEEA. The V and J ends lost 8 bases and 0 bases respectively, with 22 bases between them. The CDR3 DNA is TGTGCCAGCCCGAGAAAAAGGACAGCGACCATGAACACTGAAGCTTTCTTT. Amino acid sequence: CASPRKRTATMNTEAFF.

This chain links TRBV18 with TRBJ1-2; 8 bases fit TRBD1. Germline assignment: CDR1 KGHSH and CDR2 LQKENI. V was pared by 5 bases and J by 8 bases, with 22 bases of the junction left unmatched. This CDR3 is 18 amino acids long. CDR3 sequence reads: CASSAEYGTGPFLRGYTF. CDR3 in DNA: TGTGCCAGCTCAGCCGAATACGGGACAGGTCCCTTTCTTCGCGGCTACACCTTC.

This chain uses TRBV7-8 with TRBJ2-7; TRBD2 agrees at 9 bases. V was pared by 5 bases and J by 0 bases, with 5 bases of the junction left unmatched. This CDR3 comprises 15 residues. Germline V lookup: CDR1 SGHVS, CDR2 FQNEAQ. DNA of the CDR3: TGTGCCAGCAGCCGCCTTAGCGGGAGCTCCTACGAGCAGTACTTC. Its protein is CASSRLSGSSYEQYF.

V and J are TRBV7-9 and TRBJ2-1, with D perhaps matching TRBD1 (5 bases). Trimming cost V 5 bases and J 5 bases, with 16 bases left between them. CDR1 is SEHNR and CDR2 is FQNEAQ in the germline V gene (reference sequence). The CDR3 is 15 amino acids. The CDR3 nucleotides are TGTGCCAGCAGCCCACAGGTTTTCCCTGACAATGAGCAGTTCTTC. It codes for CASSPQVFPDNEQFF. Together with reference TRBV7-9 and TRBJ2-1, the CDR3 gives the full variable domain: DTGVSQNPRHKITKRGQNVTFRCDPISEHNRLYWYRQTLGQGPEFLTYFQNEAQLEKSRLLSDRFSAERPKGSFSTLEIQRTEQGDSAMYLCASSPQVFPDNEQFFGPGTRLTVL.

This sequence joins TRBV28 and TRBJ1-2; D may be TRBD1 (5 bases). This CDR3 is 12 amino acids long. With 6 bases removed from V and 4 bases from J, the gap between germline ends came to 9 bases. The germline gives CDR1 MDHEN, CDR2 SYDVKM. The CDR3 nucleotides are TGTGCCAGCAGAGGGGTGGCCTATGGCTACACCTTC. Its protein is CASRGVAYGYTF.

CDR3 coding DNA: TGTGCCAGCTCGTCGTCAGGGCTCGAAGAGACCCAGTACTTC. Protein sequence: CASSSSGLEETQYF. The gene calls are TRBV6-1 and TRBJ2-5; D is perhaps TRBD1 (5 bases). This CDR3 is 14 amino acids long. The germline CDR1 and CDR2 sequences are MNHNS and SASEGT. Trimming took 8 bases from V and 3 from J, leaving 16 bases between them.

In its sample, this clone was seen once. J is TRBJ1-4 and V is TRBV6-1; 9 bases map to TRBD1. The CDR3 extends over 17 amino acids. The V gene's germline CDR1 is MNHNS and CDR2 SASEGT. V dropped 4 bases and J dropped 7; count of bases not matched to a gene: 13. The CDR3 nucleotides are TGTGCCAGCAGTGTGGCTCCCCCCGGGACAGGGATTGAAAAACTGTTTTTT. Translated, it gives CASSVAPPGTGIEKLFF.